Listed here are 18 T cell receptor beta chains from one sample, sequenced in a study of draining lymph node invasion in breast cancer. TCRdb re-called the bulk RNA-seq reads with MiXCR, one entry per CDR3 protein. This repertoire shows 1,000 to 1,500 distinct CDR3 sequences, about three fifths found once; its top ten account for about 10%. Sorting for CD4+ CD45RA- CD25high cells yielded memory regulatory T cells. Sequencing input: sorted memory Tregs from a lymph node. The origin of the receptors is a female donor with luminal breast cancer.

Comments on this clonotype: One end of the junction varies from germline; a read error may be responsible. The rearrangement links TRBV20-1 to TRBJ2-3, with D tentatively TRBD1 (6 bases). This CDR3 comprises 11 residues. Germline V CDR1 and CDR2: DFQATT, SNEGSKA (reference sequence). The DNA of the CDR3 is TGCAGTGCTGTTTCTGGACAGTGGCGAGATTTT. Protein product: CSAVSGQWRDF.

The chain is built from TRBV10-1 and TRBJ2-3; D is undetermined. V lost 0 bases and J 1 base, leaving 2 bases between the germline ends. Germline V gene data show CDR1 as WNHNN and CDR2 as SYGVQD (reference sequence). The CDR3 is made up of 13 amino acids. The CDR3 spells CASSESGTDTQYF. The CDR3 DNA reads as TGCGCCAGCAGTGAGTCGGGCACAGATACGCAGTATTTT.

The genes are TRBV4-2 and TRBJ1-3; 7 bases match TRBD1. Germline CDR1 reads LGHNA; CDR2 reads YNFKEQ. Trimming took 0 bases from V and 2 from J; bases not matched to a gene: 4. The CDR3 is made up of 16 amino acids. DNA of the CDR3: TGTGCCAGCAGCCAAGATAGCGGGACAGCTGGAAACACCATATATTTT. Its protein product is CASSQDSGTAGNTIYF.

This chain connects TRBV6-1 to TRBJ2-5, with a weak D call TRBD2 (5 bases). V lost 6 bases and J lost 4, with 12 bases in between. This CDR3 is 13 amino acids long. Germline values: CDR1 MNHNS, CDR2 SASEGT. CDR3 residues: CASRTGTRETQYF. The CDR3 nucleotides read TGTGCCAGCAGGACGGGAACGCGAGAGACCCAGTACTTC.

The chain has TRBV20-1 and TRBJ1-5; 9 bases align to TRBD1. The CDR3 is 15 amino acids. Germline V gene sequence: CDR1 DFQATT, CDR2 SNEGSKA (reference sequence). V lost 0 bases, J lost 6 bases, and 6 bases stayed unmatched. CDR3 coding DNA: TGCAGTGCTAGAGATACGGGACAGGGTGCTCAGCCCCAGCATTTT. Translated, it gives CSARDTGQGAQPQHF.

The V and J genes are TRBV5-1 and TRBJ2-7; D is undetermined. The length of the CDR3 is 13 residues. Looked up from germline, CDR1 is SGHRS and CDR2 is YFSETQ. V shed 0 bases and J shed 6 bases, with 10 bases lying between them. The CDR3 DNA is TGCGCCAGCAGCTTGGCGATGGTAGCCGAGCAGTACTTC. It translates to CASSLAMVAEQYF.

This chain connects TRBV7-2 to TRBJ1-5; D gene ambiguous. Germline CDR1 and CDR2: SGHTA and FQGNSA. The CDR3 totals 16 residues. V lost 5 bases and J 0 bases, leaving 14 bases between the germline ends. CDR3 residues: CASSQGTVYSNQPQHF. Written as DNA, the CDR3 is TGTGCCAGCAGCCAAGGAACAGTTTATAGCAATCAGCCCCAGCATTTT.

DNA of the CDR3: TGTGCCAGCAGTCCCGCAGGAGAAAAACTGTTTTTT. This codes for CASSPAGEKLFF. The chain combines TRBV6-5 with TRBJ1-4; D unresolved. V was trimmed by 5 bases and J by 8 bases, leaving 9 bases between them. CDR1 and CDR2 from the germline V gene are MNHEY and SVGAGI. The CDR3 length is 12 residues.

This chain connects TRBV5-1 to TRBJ2-1; 7 nucleotides line up with TRBD1. The CDR3 covers 17 residues. Germline assignment: CDR1 SGHRS and CDR2 YFSETQ. V shed 0 bases and J 4 bases; nucleotides not matched to a gene: 10. The CDR3 bases are TGCGCCAGCAGCTTGGGGGAGTACCGGGACAGATACAATGAGCAGTTCTTC. Its protein is CASSLGEYRDRYNEQFF.

This clonotype was counted a few times. The CDR3 DNA reads as TGCGCCAGCAGTACCACCGGGACAGGGGGCTCCCACATTGGAAACACCATATATTTT. Protein product: CASSTTGTGGSHIGNTIYF. The chain uses TRBV10-2 and TRBJ1-3; 12 bases align to TRBD1. V dropped 5 bases and J dropped 3; count of bases not matched to a gene: 14. Germline values: CDR1 WSHSY, CDR2 SAAADI. This CDR3 is 19 amino acids long.

This clonotype was recorded only once. The V gene is TRBV5-1, the J gene TRBJ1-2; the match to TRBD1 covers 7 bases. This CDR3 contains 16 residues. Germline lookup yields CDR1 SGHRS and CDR2 YFSETQ. The ends lost 3 bases at V and 7 bases at J; junction bases unmatched: 15. This CDR3 reads CASSSRRQGAWSGYTF. The CDR3 region has the DNA TGCGCCAGCAGCTCCCGCCGACAGGGCGCTTGGAGTGGCTACACCTTC.

The genes are TRBV11-2 and TRBJ2-3, with D perhaps TRBD1 (6 bases). V lost 5 bases, J lost 2 bases, and 17 bases lay in between. The CDR3 length is 16 residues. Germline lookup yields CDR1 SGHAT and CDR2 FQNNGV. The chain's CDR3 is CASSTTRWGPTDTQYF. The CDR3 nucleotides read TGTGCCAGCAGCACGACGCGGTGGGGGCCCACAGATACGCAGTATTTT.

The genes are TRBV19 and TRBJ1-5; no clear D gene. Trimming removed 3 bases from V and 5 bases from J, with 14 bases in between. The CDR3 contains 15 residues. Per germline, CDR1 LNHDA and CDR2 SQIVND (reference sequence). The CDR3 DNA follows: TGTGCCAGTAGTATTGGGAGGCCAGACTATCAGCCCCAGCATTTT. Translated, it gives CASSIGRPDYQPQHF.

This clonotype was seen a handful of times. V is TRBV19 and J is TRBJ1-2; TRBD1 might be the D (6 bases). CDR1 and CDR2 (germline): LNHDA, SQIVND (reference sequence). The CDR3 consists of 12 residues. V was pared by 7 bases and J by 8 bases, with 14 bases between. The CDR3 reads CASKNTGRGYTF. CDR3 DNA sequence: TGTGCCAGTAAAAATACAGGGCGAGGCTACACCTTC.

This chain links TRBV12-3 or TRBV12-4 with TRBJ2-3; 13 bases line up with TRBD2. CDR3 length equals 16 residues. J was trimmed by 2 bases and V by 6 bases; bases with no gene match: 5. Here the CDR3 DNA reads TGTGCCAGCAGCCAGGGACTAGCGGGATCCACAGATACGCAGTATTTT. This sequence encodes CASSQGLAGSTDTQYF.

The chain joins TRBV15 to TRBJ2-7, with a possible D match to TRBD2 (5 bases). CDR1 is LNHNV and CDR2 is YYDKDF in the germline V gene (reference sequence). This CDR3 comprises 13 residues. V lost 4 bases to trimming and J lost 4 bases, with 11 bases between them. CDR3 nucleotides: TGTGCCACCAGCATCGCGGGTGGTTACGAGCAGTACTTC. Residues: CATSIAGGYEQYF.

This clonotype was recorded once. The chain combines TRBV5-5 with TRBJ2-3; TRBD1 agrees at 9 bases. The trim removed 8 bases at V and 6 bases at J, leaving 10 bases unmatched. CDR3 length: 14 amino acids. Germline V CDR1 and CDR2: SGHKS, YYEKEE (reference sequence). In nucleotides, the CDR3 is TGTGCCAGATTGGTACAGGGGGCAGTTGATACGCAGTATTTT. Its protein product is CARLVQGAVDTQYF.

This clonotype was counted once. This rearrangement joins TRBV28 to TRBJ2-3; 8 bases are a match to TRBD1. The CDR3 runs to 12 residues. Trimming at V came to 7 bases and at J to 4 bases, leaving 1 base not matched to a gene. Per germline, CDR1 MDHEN and CDR2 SYDVKM. The CDR3 loop reads CASKQGADTQYF. CDR3 sequence (DNA): TGTGCCAGCAAACAGGGGGCAGATACGCAGTATTTT.